One and the same sample provided the 22 T cell receptor beta chains below, sequenced in a study of OX40 agonist ivuxolimab in advanced cancers. Repertoires were generated with immunoSEQ multiplex PCR, while TCRdb's copy carries only in-frame clones and drops some. Of more than 35,000 clones in the sample, approximately 80% are singletons; the top ten hold roughly 12%. The specimen comprised CD4+ or CD8+ T cells sorted from blood, sampled in a trial of the OX40 agonist ivuxolimab. The receptors here all came from an adult with an advanced solid tumor such as melanoma, head and neck, liver or kidney cancer.

This clone is a singleton in its sample. The rearrangement links TRBV30 to TRBJ2-3, with 13 bases aligning to TRBD2. The CDR3 length is 17 residues. CDR1 is GTSNPN, CDR2 SVGIG, per germline (reference sequence). V was pared by 1 base and J by 4 bases, with 8 bases of the junction left unmatched. In nucleotides, the CDR3 is TGTGCCTGGAGTGGAAGGGGGACTAGCGGGACGTCAGATACGCAGTATTTT. Translating it yields CAWSGRGTSGTSDTQYF.

This rearrangement joins TRBV7-6 to TRBJ2-1, with D hard to call. The CDR3 runs to 13 residues. Germline values: CDR1 SGHVS, CDR2 FNYEAQ. V shed 1 base and J shed 6 bases, with 7 bases lying between them. The CDR3 coding sequence is TGTGCCAGCAGCTTAGTGTTGGGCAATGAGCAGTTCTTC. It translates to CASSLVLGNEQFF.

This clone was seen a single time. The chain employs TRBV5-6 and TRBJ2-1, with D possibly called TRBD1 or TRBD2 (5 bases each). Per germline, CDR1 SGHDT and CDR2 YYEEEE. Trimming shortened V by 0 bases and J by 7 bases, and 17 bases separated the two germline ends. The CDR3 is 16 residues long. CDR3 residues: CASSLAGVARANEQFF. The CDR3 nucleotides read TGTGCCAGCAGCTTGGCCGGGGTAGCCAGGGCAAATGAGCAGTTCTTC.

The gene calls are TRBV29-1 and TRBJ2-5; 14 positions agree with TRBD2. The CDR3 contains 16 residues. Germline V lookup: CDR1 SQVTM, CDR2 ANQGSEA. V was pared by 5 bases and J by 1 base, with 6 bases of the junction left unmatched. This CDR3 reads CSVSRLAGGPQETQYF. CDR3 nucleotides: TGCAGCGTTTCCCGACTAGCGGGAGGGCCCCAAGAGACCCAGTACTTC.

The chain combines TRBV6-6 with TRBJ2-7, with D perhaps TRBD1 or TRBD2 (7 bases each). Trimming took off 11 bases at V and 5 bases at J, with 13 bases between the two ends. Germline CDR1 MNHNY, CDR2 SVGAGI (reference sequence). This CDR3 comprises 11 residues. DNA for the CDR3: TGTGCCTCTCAGGGGGGGGACGAGCAGTACTTC. Its translation: CASQGGDEQYF.

This chain's CDR3 is CASSFEGEQYF. In DNA form, the CDR3 reads TGTGCCAGCAGTTTTGAAGGGGAGCAGTACTTC. The genes are TRBV28 and TRBJ2-7; D gene unclear. The CDR3 runs to 11 residues. V lost 3 bases to trimming and J lost 7 bases, with 7 bases between them. CDR1 is MDHEN and CDR2 is SYDVKM in the germline V gene.

The CDR3 reads CASSSSTGGFQPQHF. CDR3 sequence (DNA): TGTGCCAGCAGTTCCTCGACAGGGGGGTTTCAGCCCCAGCATTTT. The V call is TRBV28, the J call TRBJ1-5; the match to TRBD1 covers 9 bases. Losses at the gene ends were 4 bases for V and 6 bases for J; bases not matched to a gene: 7. Germline values: CDR1 MDHEN, CDR2 SYDVKM. The CDR3 is 15 amino acids.

V usage is TRBV6-1 and J usage is TRBJ1-2, with D tentatively TRBD1 (5 bases). V was shortened by 6 bases and J by 4 bases, with 15 bases between the two germline ends. CDR1 and CDR2 from the germline V gene are MNHNS and SASEGT. CDR3 length: 14 residues. CDR3 region: CASRYGGSRYGYTF. The DNA for the CDR3 is TGTGCCAGCAGATATGGGGGGTCGCGCTATGGCTACACCTTC.

In the case of this clone: A much larger clone lies one base from this, so it may be a read error. This CDR3 is CASSPGTGTSNQPRHF. CDR3 nucleotide sequence: TGTGCCAGCAGCCCAGGGACAGGGACGAGCAACCAGCCCCGGCATTTT. The gene calls are TRBV7-2 and TRBJ1-5; 9 bases line up with TRBD1. In germline, CDR1 is SGHTA, CDR2 FQGNSA. The CDR3 runs to 16 residues.

V usage is TRBV7-9 and J usage is TRBJ2-5, with D perhaps given as TRBD1 or TRBD2 (5 bases each). Germline CDR1 SEHNR, CDR2 FQNEAQ (reference sequence). The ends were cut back, 1 base at V and 11 bases at J, with 14 bases in the middle. The CDR3 contains 13 residues. In DNA, the CDR3 is TGTGCCAGCAGCTTAGGGCGGCAAGGGGAGCAGTACTTC. Amino acid sequence: CASSLGRQGEQYF.

This chain uses TRBV11-2 with TRBJ1-1; 8 bases are a match to TRBD1. This CDR3 spans 15 amino acids. The germline CDR1 and CDR2 sequences are SGHAT and FQNNGV. V shed 3 bases and J 0 bases; nucleotides not matched to a gene: 3. The chain's CDR3 is CASSLSGGMNTEAFF. In DNA form, the CDR3 reads TGTGCCAGCAGCTTGTCAGGGGGCATGAACACTGAAGCTTTCTTT.

This rearrangement joins TRBV5-6 to TRBJ2-1; D tentatively fits TRBD1 or TRBD2 (5 bases each). The CDR3 covers 15 residues. The germline V gene encodes CDR1 SGHDT and CDR2 YYEEEE. V dropped 4 bases and J dropped 3 bases, with 14 bases sitting between them. CDR3 DNA sequence: TGTGCCAGCAGCGGCCGGAGGACAAACTACAATGAGCAGTTCTTC. Its protein is CASSGRRTNYNEQFF.

This sequence joins TRBV6-5 and TRBJ2-2; no reliable D call. V was cut by 0 bases and J by 1 base, with 3 bases left in between. The CDR3 consists of 14 residues. Germline CDR1 is MNHEY and CDR2 is SVGAGI. The CDR3 loop reads CASSYSLNTGELFF. The CDR3 DNA reads TGTGCCAGCAGTTACTCACTGAACACCGGGGAGCTGTTTTTT.

This clone was seen only a few times. The rearrangement uses TRBV6-5 and TRBJ1-6; no clear D. Trimming pared 5 bases from V and 13 bases from J, leaving 15 bases between. Germline CDR1 MNHEY, CDR2 SVGAGI. The CDR3 totals 13 residues. CDR3 in DNA: TGTGCCAGCAGTGAAAAGGTTGGTCTCCCCCTCCACTTT. It yields the protein CASSEKVGLPLHF.

The chain is built from TRBV7-6 and TRBJ1-3; 8 bases fit TRBD1. The CDR3 sequence is 15 residues long. Per the germline V gene, CDR1 is SGHVS and CDR2 is FNYEAQ. The trim removed 5 bases at V and 2 bases at J, leaving 5 bases unmatched. The CDR3, as DNA: TGTGCCAGCAGCGTTGACAGGGGAGCTGGAAACACCATATATTTT. Translating it yields CASSVDRGAGNTIYF. Variable domain in full (rest from reference TRBV7-6 and TRBJ1-3): GAGVSQSPRYKVTKRGQDVALRCDPISGHVSLYWYRQALGQGPEFLTYFNYEAQQDKSGLPNDRFSAERPEGSISTLTIQRTEQRDSAMYRCASSVDRGAGNTIYFGEGSWLTVV.

The chain combines TRBV5-1 with TRBJ1-3; D remains ambiguous. This CDR3 region has 13 residues. V was cut by 5 bases and J by 0 bases, with 6 bases left in between. CDR1 and CDR2 from the germline V gene are SGHRS and YFSETQ. The CDR3 sequence is CASREGSGNTIYF. The CDR3 DNA reads TGCGCCAGCAGAGAGGGCTCTGGAAACACCATATATTTT.

This rearrangement joins TRBV11-1 to TRBJ2-1; D ambiguous. The V gene lost 4 bases and the J gene lost 10 bases, with 14 bases spanning the gap. CDR3 size: 13 residues. The germline gives CDR1 SGHAT, CDR2 FQDESV (reference sequence). CDR3 region: CASSSGPTGEQFF. CDR3 DNA: TGTGCCAGCAGCTCGGGCCCGACCGGGGAGCAGTTCTTC.

J is TRBJ2-1 and V is TRBV4-1; 12 bases agree with TRBD2. This CDR3 has 16 amino acids. Per germline, CDR1 MGHRA and CDR2 YSYEKL. The V and J ends lost 5 bases and 4 bases, in that order; junction bases with no gene match: 6. The CDR3 region is CASSLRTSGVYNEQFF. In DNA form, the CDR3 reads TGCGCCAGCAGCTTACGGACTAGCGGGGTATACAATGAGCAGTTCTTC.

This clone was recorded only once. The chain employs TRBV27 and TRBJ2-2; no reliable D call. The CDR3 spans 15 residues. Trimming left V 1 base short and J 1 base short, with 7 bases between. CDR1 is MNHEY and CDR2 is SMNVEV in the germline V gene (reference sequence). CDR3: CASSLLGQNTGELFF. CDR3 nucleotide sequence: TGTGCCAGCAGTTTATTGGGTCAGAACACCGGGGAGCTGTTTTTT.

The V and J genes are TRBV5-5 and TRBJ2-7; 8 bases fit TRBD2. CDR3 length: 14 residues. Germline CDR1 and CDR2: SGHKS and YYEKEE (reference sequence). Trimming cost V 0 bases and J 2 bases; bases outside gene matches: 1. CDR3 nucleotides: TGTGCCAGCAGCTTGGCCGGGGGGGCCTACGAGCAGTACTTC. It specifies CASSLAGGAYEQYF.

The chain couples TRBV9 to TRBJ1-1, with TRBD1 as a possible D gene (6 bases). Germline V gene sequence: CDR1 SGDLS, CDR2 YYNGEE. V dropped 0 bases and J dropped 4 bases, with 10 bases sitting between them. The CDR3 sequence is 14 residues long. CDR3 DNA sequence: TGTGCCAGCAGCGTAGGAGTAGGGGGCACTGAAGCTTTCTTT. The encoded protein is CASSVGVGGTEAFF.

Comment on this clone: At one boundary the junction diverges from the germline segment, which might be a read error. The chain carries TRBV19 and TRBJ2-1; TRBD2 agrees at 11 bases. The CDR3 has 14 amino acids. CDR1 and CDR2 (germline): LNHDA, SQIVND (reference sequence). The CDR3 is CASSPEPSGGPSLF. The CDR3 DNA sequence: TGTGCCAGTAGCCCAGAGCCTAGCGGGGGGCCTAGTCTCTTC.